The entry that follows covers one TCR beta chain sequence. Its cognate antigen is unknown. MiXCR was run by TCRdb on the 5' RACE reads, yielding one entry per CDR3 protein. The sample lists 280,000 or so distinct CDR3 sequences, approximately 8% occurring once. This record comes from a study of T-cell memory formation after mild COVID-19. Overall study context: TCR clusters largely stayed donor specific.

Study-level results: Most CD4+ clones that shrank were in CM and EM, while CD8+ ones turned up in EMRA.

What was sequenced was PBMCs or a T cell subset sorted from them (not recorded which). The sequence was obtained from a man aged 18 to 35 who had mild COVID-19 (a few samples of this study predate the infection). Cell type and time point are not known.

CDR3 bases: TGCGCCAGCAGCCAAGATGTTACAGGGGGGGACACTGAAGCTTTCTTT. Residues: CASSQDVTGGDTEAFF. The V call is TRBV4-3, the J call TRBJ1-1; 8 bases map to TRBD1. Trimming took 0 bases from V and 3 from J; bases not matched to a gene: 6. The germline CDR1 and CDR2 sequences are LGHNA and YSLEER. CDR3 length: 16 residues.